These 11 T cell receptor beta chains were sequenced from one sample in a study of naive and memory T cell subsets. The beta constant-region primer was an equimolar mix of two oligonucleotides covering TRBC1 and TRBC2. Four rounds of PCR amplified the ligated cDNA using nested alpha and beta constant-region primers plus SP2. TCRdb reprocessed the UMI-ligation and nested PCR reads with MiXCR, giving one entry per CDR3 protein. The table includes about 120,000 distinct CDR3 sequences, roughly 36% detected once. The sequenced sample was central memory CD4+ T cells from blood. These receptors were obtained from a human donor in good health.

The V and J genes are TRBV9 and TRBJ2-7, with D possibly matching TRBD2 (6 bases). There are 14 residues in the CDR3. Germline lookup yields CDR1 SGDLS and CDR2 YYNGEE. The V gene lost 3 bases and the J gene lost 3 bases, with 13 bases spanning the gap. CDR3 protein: CASSAGTAGYEQYF. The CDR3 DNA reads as TGTGCCAGCAGCGCCGGGACTGCCGGCTACGAGCAGTACTTC.

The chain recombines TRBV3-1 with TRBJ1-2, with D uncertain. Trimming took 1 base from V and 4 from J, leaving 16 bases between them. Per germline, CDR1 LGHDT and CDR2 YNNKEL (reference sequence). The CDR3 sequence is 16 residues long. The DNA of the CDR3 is TGTGCCAGCAGCCAAGCTTCGTGGGGTTCGGGCTATGGCTACACCTTC. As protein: CASSQASWGSGYGYTF.

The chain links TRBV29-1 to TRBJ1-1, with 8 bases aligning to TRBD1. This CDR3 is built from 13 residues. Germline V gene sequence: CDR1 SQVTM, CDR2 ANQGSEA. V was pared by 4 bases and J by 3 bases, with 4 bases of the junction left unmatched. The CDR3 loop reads CSVAGQGHTEAFF. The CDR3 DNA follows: TGCAGCGTTGCTGGACAGGGACACACTGAAGCTTTCTTT.

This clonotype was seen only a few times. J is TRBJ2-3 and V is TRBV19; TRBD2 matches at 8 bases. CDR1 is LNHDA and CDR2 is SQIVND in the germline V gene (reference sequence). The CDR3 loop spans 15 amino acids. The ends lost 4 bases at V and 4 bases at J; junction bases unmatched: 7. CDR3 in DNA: TGTGCCAGTAGTAGCCTCGGGGGGGGCGCAGATACGCAGTATTTT. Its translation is CASSSLGGGADTQYF.

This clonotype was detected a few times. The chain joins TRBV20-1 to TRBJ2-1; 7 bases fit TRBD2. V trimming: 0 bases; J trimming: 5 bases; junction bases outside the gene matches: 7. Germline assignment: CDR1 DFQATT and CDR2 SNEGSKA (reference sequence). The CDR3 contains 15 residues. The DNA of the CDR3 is TGCAGTGCTAGAGATGGCGGGAGTAAAAACAATGAGCAGTTCTTC. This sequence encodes CSARDGGSKNNEQFF.

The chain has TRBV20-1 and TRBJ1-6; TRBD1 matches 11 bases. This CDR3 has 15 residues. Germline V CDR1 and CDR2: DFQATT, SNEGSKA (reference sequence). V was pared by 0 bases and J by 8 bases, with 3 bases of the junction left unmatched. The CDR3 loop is CSARDRTGGYSPLHF. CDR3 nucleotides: TGCAGTGCTAGAGATAGGACAGGGGGCTATTCACCCCTCCACTTT.

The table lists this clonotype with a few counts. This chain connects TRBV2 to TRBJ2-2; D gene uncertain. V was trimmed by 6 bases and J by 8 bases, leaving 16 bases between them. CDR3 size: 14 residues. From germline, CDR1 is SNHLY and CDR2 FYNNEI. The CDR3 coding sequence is TGTGCCAGCAGAGCCACGTTGGCAGCGGGGGAGCTGTTTTTT. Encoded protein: CASRATLAAGELFF.

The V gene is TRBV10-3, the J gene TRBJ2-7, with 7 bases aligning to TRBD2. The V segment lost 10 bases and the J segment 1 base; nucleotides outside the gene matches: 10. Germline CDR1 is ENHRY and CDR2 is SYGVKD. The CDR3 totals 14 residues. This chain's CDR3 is CATSNSGSSYEQYF. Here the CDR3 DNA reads TGTGCCACCTCAAATAGCGGGTCGTCCTACGAGCAGTACTTC.

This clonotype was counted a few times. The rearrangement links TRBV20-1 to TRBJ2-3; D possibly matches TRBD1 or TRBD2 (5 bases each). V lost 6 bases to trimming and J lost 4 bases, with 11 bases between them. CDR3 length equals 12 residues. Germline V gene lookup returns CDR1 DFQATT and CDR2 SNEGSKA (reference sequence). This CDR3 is CSAPRGSDTQYF. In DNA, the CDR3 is TGCAGTGCCCCTCGGGGCTCAGATACGCAGTATTTT.

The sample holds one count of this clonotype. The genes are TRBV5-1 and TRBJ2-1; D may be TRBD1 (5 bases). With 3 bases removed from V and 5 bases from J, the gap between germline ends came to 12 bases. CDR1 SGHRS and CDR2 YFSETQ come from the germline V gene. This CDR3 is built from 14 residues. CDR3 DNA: TGCGCCAGCAGCTCTCGACAGACCAACAATGAGCAGTTCTTC. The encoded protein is CASSSRQTNNEQFF. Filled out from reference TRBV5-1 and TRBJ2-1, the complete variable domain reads KAGVTQTPRYLIKTRGQQVTLSCSPISGHRSVSWYQQTPGQGLQFLFEYFSETQRNKGNFPGRFSGRQFSNSRSEMNVSTLELGDSALYLCASSSRQTNNEQFFGPGTRLTVL.

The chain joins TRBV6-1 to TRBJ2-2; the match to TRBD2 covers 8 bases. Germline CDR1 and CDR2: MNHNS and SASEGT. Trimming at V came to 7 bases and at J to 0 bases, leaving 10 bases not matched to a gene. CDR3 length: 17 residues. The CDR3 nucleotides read TGTGCCAGCACCCCGAACGGGCGGGGGGCGAACACCGGGGAGCTGTTTTTT. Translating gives CASTPNGRGANTGELFF.